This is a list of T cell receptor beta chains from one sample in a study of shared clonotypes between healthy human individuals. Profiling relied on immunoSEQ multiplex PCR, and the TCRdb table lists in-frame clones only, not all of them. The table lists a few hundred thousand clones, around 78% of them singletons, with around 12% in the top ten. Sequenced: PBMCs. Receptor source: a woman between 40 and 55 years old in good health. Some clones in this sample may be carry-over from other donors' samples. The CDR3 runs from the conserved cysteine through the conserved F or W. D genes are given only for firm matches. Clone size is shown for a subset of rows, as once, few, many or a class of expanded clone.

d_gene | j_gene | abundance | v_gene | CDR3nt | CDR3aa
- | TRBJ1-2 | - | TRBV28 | TGTGCCAGCAGCTCGAACTATGGCTACACCTTC | CASSSNYGYTF
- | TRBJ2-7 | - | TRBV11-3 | TGTGCCAGCAGCCACCCGGGGCGGGAGCAGTACTTC | CASSHPGREQYF
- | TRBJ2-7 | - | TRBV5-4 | TGTGCCAGCAGCTTGGGAGGGGCCGAGCAGTACTTC | CASSLGGAEQYF
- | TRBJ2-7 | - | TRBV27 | TGTGCCAGCAGCCTTATCCCCTCGGAGGGAAACTACGAGCAGTACTTC | CASSLIPSEGNYEQYF
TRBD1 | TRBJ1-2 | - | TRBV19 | TGTGCCAGTAGTCCGGCTACAGGGGGATATGGCTACACCTTC | CASSPATGGYGYTF
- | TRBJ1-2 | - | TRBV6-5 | TGTGCCAGTTACGGGGGGTTCAACTATGGCTACACCTTC | CASYGGFNYGYTF
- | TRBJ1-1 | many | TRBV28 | TGTGCCAGCAGTCCCCCGGGGGGGGCTGGCGAAGCTTTCTTT | CASSPPGGAGEAFF
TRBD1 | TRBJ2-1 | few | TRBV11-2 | TGTGCCAGCAGTCCACGGACAGGCTACAATGAGCAGTTCTTC | CASSPRTGYNEQFF
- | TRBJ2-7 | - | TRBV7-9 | TGTGCCAGCAGCTCCCGGGCAAGACGGGACCGCTACGAGCAGTACTTC | CASSSRARRDRYEQYF
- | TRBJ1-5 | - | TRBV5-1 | TGCGCCAGCAGCTTCCAGAGCAATCAGCCCCAGCATTTT | CASSFQSNQPQHF
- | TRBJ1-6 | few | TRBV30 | TGTGCCTGGAGACGACTCATGAGCTCCTATAATTCACCCCTCCACTTT | CAWRRLMSSYNSPLHF
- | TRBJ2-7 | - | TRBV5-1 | TGCGCCAGCAGCTTCCGCAATAACGGCGAGCAGTACTTC | CASSFRNNGEQYF
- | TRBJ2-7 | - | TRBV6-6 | TGTGCCAGCAGGCTACTCTACGAGCAGTACTTC | CASRLLYEQYF